Below are 3 T cell receptor beta chains sequenced from a single sample in a study of CD8+ T cells in alopecia areata. The authors extracted RNA and reverse transcribed it into cDNA as the sequencing template. Measured with immunoSEQ multiplex PCR; TCRdb has only the in-frame clones, and not every one. The data contain 70,000 or so clones, roughly 60% of them seen just once; the ten biggest clones take up approximately 17%. Specimen: CD8+ T cells sorted from blood, collected at week 0. The source of these receptors is a human donor with alopecia areata.

This clone was seen only a few times. V gene TRBV27 combines with J gene TRBJ2-3; D gene unclear. Trimming cost V 3 bases and J 5 bases, with 3 bases left between them. The germline CDR1 and CDR2 sequences are MNHEY and SMNVEV (reference sequence). The CDR3 spans 11 residues. The CDR3 DNA reads as TGTGCCAGCAGTTTGGGAGATACGCAGTATTTT. Its translation: CASSLGDTQYF.

V gene TRBV4-3 combines with J gene TRBJ1-5, with unresolved D. This CDR3 region has 20 residues. CDR1 and CDR2 from the germline V gene are LGHNA and YSLEER. Trimming pared 0 bases from V and 2 bases from J, leaving 23 bases between. The CDR3 nucleotides are TGCGCCAGCAGCCAAGATTCCTTTACGGTCTCCCCAAGGGGCAATCAGCCCCAGCATTTT. Translation: CASSQDSFTVSPRGNQPQHF.

In this sample, this clone turned up a few times. The chain recombines TRBV7-9 with TRBJ1-2; TRBD1 matches 7 bases. Germline values: CDR1 SEHNR, CDR2 FQNEAQ (reference sequence). The CDR3 runs 15 residues. The J segment lost 4 bases and the V segment lost 5 bases, leaving 10 bases of the junction unmatched. The CDR3 region has the DNA TGTGCCAGCAGCCACCCAGGGGGTCCCTTCTATGGCTACACCTTC. Encoded protein: CASSHPGGPFYGYTF.